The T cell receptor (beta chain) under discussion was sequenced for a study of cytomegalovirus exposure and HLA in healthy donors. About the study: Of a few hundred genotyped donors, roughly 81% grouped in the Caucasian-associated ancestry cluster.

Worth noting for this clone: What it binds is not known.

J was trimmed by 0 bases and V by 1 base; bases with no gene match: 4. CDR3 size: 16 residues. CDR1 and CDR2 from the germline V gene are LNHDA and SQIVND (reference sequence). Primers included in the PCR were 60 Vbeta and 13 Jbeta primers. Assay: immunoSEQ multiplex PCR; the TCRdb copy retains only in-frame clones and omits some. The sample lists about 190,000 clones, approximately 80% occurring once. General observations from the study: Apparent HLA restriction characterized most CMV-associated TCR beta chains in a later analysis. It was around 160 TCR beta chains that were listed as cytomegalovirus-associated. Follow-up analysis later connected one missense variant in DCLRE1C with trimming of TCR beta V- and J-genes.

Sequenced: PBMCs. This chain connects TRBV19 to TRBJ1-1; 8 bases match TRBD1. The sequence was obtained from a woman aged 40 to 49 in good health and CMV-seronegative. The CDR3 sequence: CASSIGDRIMNTEAFF. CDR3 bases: TGTGCCAGTAGTATAGGGGACAGGATCATGAACACTGAAGCTTTCTTT.